This T cell receptor beta chain was sequenced for a study of shared clonotypes between healthy human individuals. About the research overall: A couple of women and three men aged 18 to 49 served as donors.

General observations from the study: Represented diversity, genetic and exposure-history alike, was limited by few donors.

Healthy HIV-negative adults with no recent acute infections or vaccinations were recruited as donors. The CD8 memory fraction combined CD45RO+ cells with TemRA cells (CCR7-negative CD45RA+). This clone occurred once. Its matching antigen is unknown. Profiled with immunoSEQ multiplex PCR; TCRdb holds only in-frame clones, not every one. Of 600,000 to 750,000 clones listed, 90% are singletons. Sequenced sample: memory CD8+ T cells from PBMCs. The subset is: CD45RO+ cells pooled with CCR7-negative TemRA cells. The TCR originated in a young man in good health. Some clones in this sample may be carry-over from other donors' samples.

The CDR3 sequence: CASSVDAGAGNTIYF. The DNA for the CDR3 is TGTGCCAGCAGCGTAGACGCAGGGGCTGGAAACACCATATATTTT. The rearrangement links TRBV9 to TRBJ1-3; possibly TRBD1 for D (6 bases). V lost 0 bases, J lost 2 bases, and 9 bases lay in between. The CDR3 has 15 amino acids. Looked up from germline, CDR1 is SGDLS and CDR2 is YYNGEE.